This TCR beta chain was sequenced during a study of cytomegalovirus exposure and HLA in healthy donors. CDR3 length equals 14 residues. V was pared by 3 bases and J by 10 bases, with 19 bases between. From germline, CDR1 is KGHSH and CDR2 LQKENI. PCR used 60 Vbeta primers and 13 Jbeta primers. The assay was immunoSEQ multiplex PCR, and TCRdb's table has in-frame clones only and misses some. The sample holds 120,000 or so clones; 81% are singletons and the top ten take less than 2.5%. This sequence was found in a woman aged 40 to 49 in good health and CMV-seronegative. Source material: PBMCs. The V gene is TRBV18, the J gene TRBJ2-7; a possible D gene is TRBD2 (7 bases). The CDR3 sequence is CASSPAAGHGKQYF. Written as DNA, the CDR3 is TGTGCCAGCTCACCGGCAGCGGGACATGGGAAACAGTACTTC. Full variable domain (remainder filled in from reference TRBV18 and TRBJ2-7): NAGVMQNPRHLVRRRGQEARLRCSPMKGHSHVYWYRQLPEEGLKFMVYLQKENIIDESGMPKERFSAEFPKEGPSILRIQQVVRGDSAAYFCASSPAAGHGKQYFGPGTRLTVT.